This T cell receptor beta chain was retrieved from a study of blood T cell repertoires in COVID-19. Study information: In each case, the material was cDNA or gDNA derived from T cells, B-cell-depleted T cells, or PBMCs.

Everyone who took part was roughly 18 to 90 years old, and they came from about 23 US areas. Recovered participants had two consecutive negative NP/OP PCR tests, healthcare professional clearance, or symptom resolution. In the authors' methods: Reference gene primer amplification gave nucleated cell count estimates. TCRdb keeps only in-frame clones here, not all; method: immunoSEQ multiplex PCR. Clone size and V and J calls were adopted from that table, with D and trimming inferred from the DNA. Here the sample spans a few hundred thousand clones, about 88% being singletons. The germline V gene encodes CDR1 SNHLY and CDR2 FYNNEI. The CDR3 runs 14 residues. Germline trimming cut 7 bases from V and 6 bases from J; bases unmatched to any gene: 10.

The sample taken for sequencing was PBMCs or T cells enriched from blood (not recorded which). The V and J genes are TRBV2 and TRBJ2-7; TRBD2 agrees at 9 bases. The clonotype originates from a woman aged 55-70 years who had recovered from COVID-19. The CDR3 spells CASNPAGGYGEQYF. The CDR3 bases are TGTGCCAGCAATCCAGCGGGGGGATACGGCGAGCAGTACTTC.